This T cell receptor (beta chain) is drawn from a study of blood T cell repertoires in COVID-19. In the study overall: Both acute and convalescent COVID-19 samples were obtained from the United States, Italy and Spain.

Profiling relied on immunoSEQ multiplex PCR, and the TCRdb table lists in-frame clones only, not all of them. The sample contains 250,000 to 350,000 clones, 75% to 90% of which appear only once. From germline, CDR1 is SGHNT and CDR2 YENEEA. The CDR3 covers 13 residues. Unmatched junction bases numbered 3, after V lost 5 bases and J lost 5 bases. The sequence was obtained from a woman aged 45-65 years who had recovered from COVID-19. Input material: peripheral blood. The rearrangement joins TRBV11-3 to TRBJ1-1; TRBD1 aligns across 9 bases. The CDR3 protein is CASSQGQGTEAFF. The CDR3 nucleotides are TGTGCCAGCAGCCAAGGACAGGGGACTGAAGCTTTCTTT.